This is a list of T cell receptor beta chains from one sample in a study of blood T cells in healthy people across ages. TCRdb ran MiXCR on the 5' RACE reads and lists one entry per CDR3 protein. The sample comprises about 2 million distinct CDR3 sequences, 49% of which are singletons, and around 2.1% rests with the top ten. Sample: blood. The receptors derive from a woman between 35 and 50 years old in good health. Each CDR3 is given with its conserved first and last residue. Fields, in order: V gene, J gene, D gene, clone size, CDR3 DNA, CDR3 protein. A D gene is named only where the DNA matches it firmly. Only part of the rows carry a size: once, few, many, or a class if the clone is expanded.

>TRBV25-1|TRBJ2-1|TRBD1|few
TGTGCCAGCAGTGAAAGACAGGGCTCCTACAATGAGCAGTTCTTC
CASSERQGSYNEQFF
>TRBV6-6|TRBJ2-5|-|-
TGTGCCAGCAGTTACTCAGTCCCAGGGATAATAGAGACCCAGTACTTC
CASSYSVPGIIETQYF
>TRBV7-2|TRBJ2-3|-|few
TGTGCCAGCAGCTTTAGGGCTCAGACGCAGTATTTT
CASSFRAQTQYF
>TRBV9|TRBJ2-3|-|-
TGTGCCAGCAGCGGACGGGACGCCACAGATACGCAGTATTTT
CASSGRDATDTQYF
>TRBV20-1|TRBJ2-7|-|few
TGCAGTGCTCCATTACTAGGATTGTCCTACGAGCAGTACTTC
CSAPLLGLSYEQYF
>TRBV20-1|TRBJ2-5|TRBD2|few
TGCAGTGCCCCCGGGAGCGGGGTTTATCGCGACTTAGAAGAGACCCAGTACTTC
CSAPGSGVYRDLEETQYF
>TRBV27|TRBJ1-2|-|few
TGTGCCAGCAGTCCCCACGGGGATCCTGGCTACACCTTC
CASSPHGDPGYTF
>TRBV20-1|TRBJ2-7|-|-
TGCAGTGCTAGAGGCCCGGTAGCTCGTCGATGGGTATACGAGCAGTACTTC
CSARGPVARRWVYEQYF
>TRBV19|TRBJ2-7|-|once
TGTGCCAGTAGTGTGGGAGGTTGGGACGAGCAGTACTTC
CASSVGGWDEQYF
>TRBV12-3/TRBV12-4|TRBJ2-3|-|-
TGTGCCAGCACCTTAGGGGGGGGCAGCACAGATACGCAGTATTTT
CASTLGGGSTDTQYF
>TRBV12-3/TRBV12-4|TRBJ2-1|TRBD2|-
TGTGCCAGCAGCCCTGAGGCTAGCGGGTACAATGAGCAGTTCTTC
CASSPEASGYNEQFF
>TRBV12-3/TRBV12-4|TRBJ2-7|-|-
TGTGCCAGCAGTGGACGGTTCCGGGTAGGGTCCTACGAGCAGTACTTC
CASSGRFRVGSYEQYF
>TRBV28|TRBJ2-1|-|once
TGTGCCAGCAGTCCACACCCCGGGCGCCGCTCCTACAATGAGCAGTTCTTC
CASSPHPGRRSYNEQFF
>TRBV20-1|TRBJ2-1|TRBD2|-
TGCAGTGCTCTCCGAGCGGGACCGGGGTATGAGCAGTTCTTC
CSALRAGPGYEQFF
>TRBV10-3|TRBJ2-7|-|few
TGTGCCATCAGTGATTTCAGGGACTCCTACGAGCAGTACTTC
CAISDFRDSYEQYF